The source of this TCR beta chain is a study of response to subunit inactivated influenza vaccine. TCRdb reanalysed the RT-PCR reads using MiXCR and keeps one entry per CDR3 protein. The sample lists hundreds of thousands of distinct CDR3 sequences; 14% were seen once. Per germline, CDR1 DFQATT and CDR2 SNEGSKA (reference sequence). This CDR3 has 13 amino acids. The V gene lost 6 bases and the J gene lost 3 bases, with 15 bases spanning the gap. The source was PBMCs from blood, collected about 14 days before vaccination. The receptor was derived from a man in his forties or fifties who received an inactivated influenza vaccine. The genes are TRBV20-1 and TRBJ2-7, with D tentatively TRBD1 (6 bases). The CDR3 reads CSAHKPQGYEQYF. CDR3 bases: TGCAGTGCCCACAAACCACAGGGCTACGAGCAGTACTTC.